The rows below give T cell receptor beta chains drawn from one sample of a study. Each CDR3 protein is one row after TCRdb ran MiXCR on the RT-PCR reads. Of around 700,000 distinct CDR3 sequences listed, 12% to 15% were seen once; the top ten hold roughly 3.9%. The material sequenced was memory CD4+ T cells from blood. The receptors here all came from a female donor in good health, serving as a healthy control. CDR3s include the opening cysteine and the closing phenylalanine or tryptophan. The D gene is left open where the match is weak. A row's size may be missing; if present it is once, few, many or a size class.

v_call	j_call	clone_size	cdr3_length	d_call	cdr3_aa	cdr3_nt
TRBV10-3	TRBJ1-3	many	15	-	CAISESIRAGNTIYF	TGTGCCATCAGTGAGTCGATCAGGGCTGGAAACACCATATATTTT
TRBV29-1	TRBJ1-4	few	14	-	CSVLLPGASEKLFF	TGCAGCGTTCTCCTCCCAGGGGCAAGTGAAAAACTGTTTTTT
TRBV2	TRBJ2-2	-	15	-	CASSPLVVSTGELFF	TGTGCCAGCAGTCCCCTAGTGGTGTCGACCGGGGAGCTGTTTTTT
TRBV7-2	TRBJ2-7	many	14	TRBD1	CASSLTGGTYEQYF	TGTGCCAGCAGCTTGACAGGGGGAACCTACGAGCAGTACTTC
TRBV11-2	TRBJ1-6	-	13	-	CASSLGASQPLHF	TGTGCCAGCAGCTTAGGGGCCTCCCAACCCCTCCACTTT
TRBV6-6	TRBJ1-2	many	16	TRBD1	CASSSDGWTGTRGYTF	TGTGCCAGCAGTTCGGACGGGTGGACAGGGACCCGGGGCTACACCTTC
TRBV6-5	TRBJ2-7	many	13	-	CASRLQDAYEQYF	TGTGCCAGCCGACTACAGGATGCCTACGAGCAGTACTTC
TRBV7-9	TRBJ2-7	-	16	TRBD2	CASSPPGLAGASEQYF	TGTGCCAGCAGCCCCCCGGGACTAGCGGGAGCGAGCGAGCAGTACTTC
TRBV6-6	TRBJ2-2	few	12	TRBD2	CVTGGGTGELFF	TGTGTAACGGGGGGAGGCACCGGGGAGCTGTTTTTT
TRBV7-9	TRBJ2-5	many	15	-	CASSLVEGGPQTQYF	TGTGCCAGCAGCTTGGTTGAAGGAGGGCCCCAGACCCAGTACTTC
TRBV20-1	TRBJ2-7	-	15	-	CRAPPRHRSSYEQYF	TGCAGGGCACCCCCCAGGCACAGGAGCTCCTACGAGCAGTACTTC
TRBV24-1	TRBJ1-2	few	14	-	CATSEADTFYGYTF	TGTGCCACCAGTGAAGCCGACACTTTCTATGGCTACACCTTC
TRBV10-3	TRBJ1-5	few	15	-	CAASPGVSGNQPQHF	TGTGCAGCCTCTCCGGGAGTTTCGGGCAATCAGCCCCAGCATTTT
TRBV5-1	TRBJ2-2	many	15	TRBD1	CASSPNTGGIGELFF	TGCGCCAGCAGCCCGAATACAGGGGGCATCGGGGAGCTGTTTTTT
TRBV11-2	TRBJ2-1	few	15	TRBD2	CASSSLAGGFDEQFF	TGTGCCAGCAGTTCCCTAGCGGGGGGCTTCGATGAGCAGTTCTTC
TRBV7-8	TRBJ2-7	-	14	-	CASSFGGRRDEQYF	TGTGCCAGCAGCTTTGGGGGGCGGCGGGACGAGCAGTACTTC
TRBV6-2/TRBV6-3	TRBJ1-4	few	15	TRBD1	CASRRAGTGSEKLFF	TGTGCCAGCAGACGGGCCGGGACAGGGAGCGAAAAACTGTTTTTT
TRBV6-1	TRBJ2-5	-	13	-	CASSEAPQETQYF	TGTGCCAGCAGTGAGGCCCCTCAAGAGACCCAGTACTTC
TRBV10-1	TRBJ2-1	few	15	-	CASSEMGDLHNEQFF	TGCGCCAGCAGTGAAATGGGGGACCTCCACAATGAGCAGTTCTTC
TRBV5-1	TRBJ2-3	-	18	TRBD2	CASSSGLIAGGPGDTQYF	TGCGCCAGCAGCTCAGGCCTAATAGCGGGAGGGCCGGGAGATACGCAGTATTTT
TRBV6-5	TRBJ2-1	many	12	TRBD2	CASSTQRGEQFF	TGTGCCAGCAGTACACAGCGGGGCGAGCAGTTCTTC
TRBV4-2	TRBJ2-2	many	17	TRBD1	CASSQEEQGARTGELFF	TGTGCCAGCAGCCAAGAGGAACAGGGGGCGCGGACCGGGGAGCTGTTTTTT
TRBV20-1	TRBJ2-7	many	15	-	CSARSHGGSSYEQYF	TGCAGTGCTAGGTCCCACGGGGGAAGTTCCTACGAGCAGTACTTC
TRBV5-6	TRBJ2-5	many	15	-	CASSLASVPRETQYF	TGTGCCAGCAGCTTGGCCTCGGTTCCCCGAGAGACCCAGTACTTC
TRBV20-1	TRBJ2-3	-	13	-	CSARTEVTDTQYF	TGCAGTGCTAGGACAGAGGTTACAGATACGCAGTATTTT
TRBV11-2	TRBJ2-1	-	15	TRBD1	CASSQPGQGAYEQFF	TGTGCCAGCAGCCAGCCGGGACAGGGGGCCTATGAGCAGTTCTTC
TRBV4-2	TRBJ2-1	few	13	-	CASGVVSNNEQFF	TGTGCCAGCGGAGTAGTCAGTAACAATGAGCAGTTCTTC
TRBV9	TRBJ2-1	few	16	TRBD2	CASSVSLAGHYNEQFF	TGTGCCAGCAGCGTATCTCTAGCGGGGCATTACAATGAGCAGTTCTTC
TRBV7-8	TRBJ2-3	many	13	TRBD2	CASKLAGADTQYF	TGTGCCAGCAAACTAGCGGGAGCTGATACGCAGTATTTT
TRBV7-2	TRBJ2-1	few	12	-	CASSLDFGVQFF	TGTGCCAGCAGCTTAGACTTCGGCGTGCAGTTCTTC
TRBV27	TRBJ2-5	-	14	-	CASRPTTLQETQYF	TGTGCCAGCCGCCCGACGACCTTACAAGAGACCCAGTACTTC
TRBV12-3/TRBV12-4	TRBJ1-6	many	12	-	CASSLLNSPLHF	TGTGCCAGCAGCTTACTTAATTCACCCCTCCACTTT
TRBV20-1	TRBJ2-2	-	14	TRBD1	CSARKQGPTGELFF	TGCAGTGCTAGAAAACAGGGGCCGACCGGGGAGCTGTTTTTT
TRBV9	TRBJ2-7	-	14	-	CASSVEAVFYEQYF	TGTGCCAGCAGCGTAGAAGCAGTCTTCTACGAGCAGTACTTC
TRBV6-5	TRBJ1-5	few	15	TRBD1	CASSSVGQGGQPQHF	TGTGCCAGCAGTTCCGTCGGACAGGGCGGTCAGCCCCAGCATTTT
TRBV20-1	TRBJ2-2	few	19	TRBD2	CSARDIFSRDYSSTGELFF	TGCAGTGCTAGAGATATTTTTAGCCGGGACTACTCATCCACCGGGGAGCTGTTTTTT
TRBV11-2	TRBJ2-5	many	11	-	CASSFTETQYF	TGTGCCAGCAGCTTTACGGAGACCCAGTACTTC
TRBV27	TRBJ1-1	-	18	TRBD1	CASRPTGATLPENTEAFF	TGTGCCAGCAGGCCTACAGGGGCGACGCTACCAGAGAACACTGAAGCTTTCTTT
TRBV18	TRBJ2-7	few	13	-	CASSPSREYEQYF	TGTGCCAGCTCACCATCCCGGGAATACGAGCAGTACTTC
TRBV5-1	TRBJ2-3	few	15	TRBD1	CASSGTGAPTDTQYF	TGCGCCAGCAGCGGGACAGGGGCCCCCACAGATACGCAGTATTTT
TRBV5-1	TRBJ2-1	-	13	TRBD2	CASSRGGANEQFF	TGCGCCAGCAGCCGGGGGGGGGCCAATGAGCAGTTCTTC
TRBV20-1	TRBJ2-7	many	15	-	CSALERHWGTYEQYF	TGCAGTGCCCTCGAGCGGCACTGGGGGACCTACGAGCAGTACTTC
TRBV4-1	TRBJ2-3	few	15	TRBD2	CASSQSSGLGDTQYF	TGCGCCAGCAGCCAATCTAGCGGGCTTGGGGATACGCAGTATTTT
TRBV6-6	TRBJ2-7	-	15	-	CASSSPTRGAYEQYF	TGTGCCAGCAGTTCCCCGACTAGGGGTGCCTACGAGCAGTACTTC